The clone carrying this T cell receptor (beta chain) appeared a single time. What it binds is unknown. These data are taken from a study of immune evolution from preneoplasia to lung adenocarcinoma. Study-level information: HLA loss of heterozygosity: 5.5% to 8.5% AIS, around 16% MIA, roughly 30% ADC, none AAH. Study-wide findings and caveats: Top clone share appeared to fall from AAH through AIS, MIA, adenocarcinoma. T cell clonality was higher in KRAS-mutant than EGFR-mutant or wild-type nodules. Clonality was highest in normal lung, lower in later-stage lesions apparently.

Germline V gene lookup returns CDR1 SGDLS and CDR2 YYNGEE. The CDR3 totals 14 residues. V was cut by 4 bases and J by 4 bases, with 14 bases left in between. The method was immunoSEQ multiplex PCR; TCRdb's version includes in-frame clones alone and lacks a portion of them. The table shows about 14,000 clones, with approximately 83% occurring only once. The chain is built from TRBV9 and TRBJ1-1; no definite D call. Sequenced: FFPE lung adenocarcinoma in situ tissue. The receptor was derived from a donor older than 65 with lung adenocarcinoma. CDR3 loop: CASSLNPDLTEAFF. DNA for the CDR3: TGTGCCAGCAGCCTCAACCCGGACCTCACTGAAGCTTTCTTT.